The 6 T cell receptor beta chains in this list originate from one sample, sequenced in a study of a mutant IDH1 vaccine in newly diagnosed glioma. What these receptors recognize is not known. TCRdb's table, derived via immunoSEQ multiplex PCR, lists solely in-frame clones and lacks some. The sample contains about 67,000 clones, roughly 87% of which appear only once. Time point: week 47, end of study. The investigators gave 300 ug of mutant IDH1 20-mer peptide in each vaccine dose, together with topical imiquimod. This specimen consisted of PBMCs, obtained from a glioma patient whose treatment included an IDH1 peptide vaccine. Source of these receptors: a man younger than 40 with glioma.

The chain uses TRBV4-1 and TRBJ2-5; D not certain. The CDR3 covers 15 residues. V was cut by 1 base and J by 2 bases, with 11 bases left in between. CDR1 is MGHRA and CDR2 is YSYEKL in the germline V gene. The CDR3 sequence is CASSQGMVSQETQYF. The CDR3, as DNA: TGCGCCAGCAGCCAAGGGATGGTTTCGCAAGAGACCCAGTACTTC.

V is TRBV19 and J is TRBJ1-2, with TRBD1 as a possible D gene (6 bases). The CDR3 has 14 residues. Germline CDR1 reads LNHDA; CDR2 reads SQIVND (reference sequence). The ends were cut back, 3 bases at V and 4 bases at J, with 12 bases in the middle. The CDR3 loop reads CASSIGGHSYGYTF. CDR3 DNA: TGTGCCAGTAGTATCGGGGGGCATAGCTATGGCTACACCTTC.

The CDR3 spells CATSRDWGTASGANVLTF. CDR3 nucleotides: TGTGCCACCAGCAGAGATTGGGGGACAGCCTCTGGGGCCAACGTCCTGACTTTC. The chain is built from TRBV15 and TRBJ2-6; the match to TRBD1 covers 7 bases. The CDR3 has 18 residues. Per germline, CDR1 LNHNV and CDR2 YYDKDF (reference sequence). J was trimmed by 0 bases and V by 0 bases; bases with no gene match: 5.

This clone has a handful of counts. The chain joins TRBV11-2 to TRBJ1-6; TRBD1 matches 7 bases. V trimming: 7 bases; J trimming: 4 bases; junction bases outside the gene matches: 4. This CDR3 spans 14 amino acids. CDR1 and CDR2 from the germline V gene are SGHAT and FQNNGV. For the CDR3, the DNA is TGTGCCAGCACCGAACAGGGGTATAATTCACCCCTCCACTTT. This translates into CASTEQGYNSPLHF.

V and J are TRBV5-1 and TRBJ1-2, with D possibly being TRBD1 (6 bases). This CDR3 is 15 amino acids long. V lost 7 bases and J 0 bases, leaving 16 bases between the germline ends. Germline V gene sequence: CDR1 SGHRS, CDR2 YFSETQ. Here the CDR3 reads CASRTGTSTNYGYTF. The CDR3 coding sequence is TGCGCCAGCCGAACCGGGACATCTACTAACTATGGCTACACCTTC.

This clone was counted once. The CDR3 protein is CASSGHGSDTQYF. The CDR3 DNA is TGTGCCAGCAGTGGGCACGGATCAGATACGCAGTATTTT. The chain recombines TRBV6-6 with TRBJ2-3; D gene unclear. The length of the CDR3 is 13 residues. Germline V gene data show CDR1 as MNHNY and CDR2 as SVGAGI (reference sequence). Trimming pared 5 bases from V and 4 bases from J, leaving 10 bases between.